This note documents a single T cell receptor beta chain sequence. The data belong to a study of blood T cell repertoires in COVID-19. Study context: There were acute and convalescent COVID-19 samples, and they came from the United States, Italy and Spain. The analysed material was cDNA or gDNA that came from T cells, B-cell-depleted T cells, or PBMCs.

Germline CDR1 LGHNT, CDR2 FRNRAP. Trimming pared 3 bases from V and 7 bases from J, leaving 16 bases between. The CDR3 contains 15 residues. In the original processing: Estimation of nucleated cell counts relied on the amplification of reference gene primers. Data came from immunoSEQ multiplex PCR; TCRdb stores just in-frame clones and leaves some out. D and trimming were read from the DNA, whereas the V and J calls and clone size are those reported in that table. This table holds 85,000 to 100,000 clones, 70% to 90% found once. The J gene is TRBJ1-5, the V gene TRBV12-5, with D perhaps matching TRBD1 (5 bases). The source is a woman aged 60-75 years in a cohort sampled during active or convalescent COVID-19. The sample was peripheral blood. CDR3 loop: CASGLSREDGQPQHF. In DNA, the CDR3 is TGTGCTAGTGGTTTATCCAGGGAGGACGGACAGCCCCAGCATTTT.